This T cell receptor (beta chain) is from a study of a mutant IDH1 vaccine in newly diagnosed glioma. As for the study in general: First vaccine doses came 4-6 weeks after radiotherapy alone, or with temozolomide cycles. The timing of visit V12 was week 35, and that of visit V13 was week 47.

In regard to this clone: The antigen remains unidentified.

V was trimmed by 10 bases and J by 4 bases, leaving 19 bases between them. The CDR3 has 14 amino acids. As for time point: week 35, safety follow-up. The investigators gave 300 ug of mutant IDH1 20-mer peptide in each vaccine dose, together with topical imiquimod. The patients received vaccinations eight times, in weeks 1, 3, 5, 7, 11, 15, 19 and 23. Donors had new IDH1-mutant astrocytomas of WHO grade 3 or 4 (ATRX-lost). Clones were sequenced by immunoSEQ multiplex PCR, and TCRdb holds only the in-frame ones, with some missing. The table lists 25,000 to 30,000 clones, around three quarters of them singletons.

Sequences were derived from PBMCs, sampled from a glioma patient whose treatment included an IDH1 peptide vaccine. The origin of this receptor is a man in his fifties with glioma. V and J are TRBV6-7 and TRBJ1-2; D uncertain. TRBV6-7 is given ORF status, its function remaining uncertain. CDR3 in DNA: TGTGCCACCTACCCCCGGGAGCCGATCTATGGCTACACCTTC. Translated, it gives CATYPREPIYGYTF.